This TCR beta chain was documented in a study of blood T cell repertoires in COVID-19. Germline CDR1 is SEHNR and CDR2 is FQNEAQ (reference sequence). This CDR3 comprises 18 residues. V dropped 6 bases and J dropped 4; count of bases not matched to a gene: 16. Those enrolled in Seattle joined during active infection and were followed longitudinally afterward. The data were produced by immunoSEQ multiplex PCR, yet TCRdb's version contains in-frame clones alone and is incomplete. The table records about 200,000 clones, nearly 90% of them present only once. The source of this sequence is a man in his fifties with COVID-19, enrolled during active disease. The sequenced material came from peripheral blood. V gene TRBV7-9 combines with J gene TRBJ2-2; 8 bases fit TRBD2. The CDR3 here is CASSPPDNERESTGELFF. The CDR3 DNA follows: TGTGCCAGCAGTCCACCCGATAATGAGCGGGAGAGCACCGGGGAGCTGTTTTTT.